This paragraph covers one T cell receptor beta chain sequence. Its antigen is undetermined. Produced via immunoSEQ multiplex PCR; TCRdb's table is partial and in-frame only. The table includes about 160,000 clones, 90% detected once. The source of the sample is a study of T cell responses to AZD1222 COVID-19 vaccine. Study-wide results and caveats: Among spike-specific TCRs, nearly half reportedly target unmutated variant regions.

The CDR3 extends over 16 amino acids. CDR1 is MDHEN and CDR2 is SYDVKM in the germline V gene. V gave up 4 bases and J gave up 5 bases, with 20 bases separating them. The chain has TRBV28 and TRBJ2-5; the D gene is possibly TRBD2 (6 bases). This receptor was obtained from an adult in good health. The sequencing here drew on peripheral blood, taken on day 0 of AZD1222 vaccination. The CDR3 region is CASSSQAGRGGETQYF. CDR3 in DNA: TGTGCCAGCAGTTCACAAGCCGGACGTGGAGGGGAGACCCAGTACTTC.